This is a list of T cell receptor beta chains from one sample in a study of post-analysis software for immune sequencing data. TCRdb used MiXCR to reprocess the PCR reads, holding one entry per CDR3 protein. The sample includes 180,000 or so distinct CDR3 sequences, roughly 28% of them seen just once. The specimen was blood. These TCRs come from a girl between 2 and 17 years old with multiple sclerosis. Both conserved end residues are trimmed from each CDR3. Each record gives: J gene, V gene, CDR3 protein.

>TRBJ2-3|TRBV6-7
ASSYSSGGDTQY
>TRBJ1-5|TRBV20-1
SAYDRGGQPQH
>TRBJ2-7|TRBV5-1
ASSLVQREQY
>TRBJ1-6|TRBV24-1
ATSDPQFSPLH
>TRBJ1-5|TRBV4-1
ASSRGTGNQPQH
>TRBJ1-4|TRBV20-1
SAREDSGEKLF
>TRBJ2-5|TRBV5-1
ASSLLGTGRGETQY
>TRBJ1-2|TRBV5-1
ASSPGGSGYT
>TRBJ2-2|TRBV7-9
ASSFTGTNTGELF
>TRBJ2-3|TRBV21-1
ASIDPTGTSGSHTDTQY
>TRBJ1-1|TRBV6-5
ASSYQGSAEAF
>TRBJ2-1|TRBV29-1
SVQQDIYNEQF
>TRBJ2-7|TRBV5-1
ASSLTLQGRTYEQY
>TRBJ2-7|TRBV18
ASSPPGAGVPYEQY
>TRBJ1-6|TRBV5-1
ASSPSGARNSPLH
>TRBJ1-1|TRBV7-2
ASSKMNTVNTEAF
>TRBJ1-2|TRBV10-2
ASSESTTSTGYT
>TRBJ2-4|TRBV27
ASSLRVPPYKQY
>TRBJ2-5|TRBV20-1
SARVPTSTQETQY
>TRBJ1-1|TRBV5-1
ASSLTPDKPEAF
>TRBJ2-3|TRBV28
ASSLVSGAPTDTQY
>TRBJ2-3|TRBV24-1
ATSDPSGRTDTQY
>TRBJ2-7|TRBV11-2
ASSQRRGRHYEQY
>TRBJ2-7|TRBV28
ASGFAGAYEQY
>-|TRBV20-1
SARDDGRSSYNEQY
>TRBJ1-6|TRBV6-1
ASSTTAKVGVNSPLH
>TRBJ2-5|TRBV28
ASSSGQQETQY
>TRBJ1-2|TRBV4-1
ASSPSPPPVQYGYT
>TRBJ2-1|TRBV7-2
ASSDPGAYEQF
>TRBJ2-7|TRBV4-1
ASSQDPAGRAYEQY
>TRBJ1-1|TRBV10-3
AISGGDRSNTEAF
>TRBJ2-7|TRBV20-1
SGRGTGLSEQY
>TRBJ2-3|TRBV6-5
ASLGAGANTDTQY
>TRBJ1-4|TRBV11-2
ASSLGLSGEKLF
>TRBJ2-2|TRBV10-3
AISESSGRSNTGELF
>TRBJ1-4|TRBV29-1
SVGDSTTNEKLF
>TRBJ2-7|TRBV28
ASSRTQGNLREQY
>TRBJ2-7|TRBV5-1
ASSWARSSYEQY
>TRBJ2-7|TRBV11-2
ASSLDKALSYEQY